This T cell receptor beta chain was obtained from a study of early T cells in non-severe SARS-CoV-2 infection. Study-level information: Sequencing targeted bulk RNA from unsorted whole blood, leaving chains unpaired. Findings and limits, study-wide: Missing private and CD4 specificities, VDJdb matching favored anti-spike CD8 responses.

In regard to this clonotype: Its target is not known.

Individual cDNA molecules received unique molecular identifiers. TCRdb re-derived calls from the 5' RACE reads in MiXCR, one entry per CDR3 protein. In the table there are more than 55,000 distinct CDR3 sequences, 8% to 9.5% of which are singletons. This receptor was identified in an adult who was a healthcare worker with PCR-confirmed SARS-CoV-2 infection or an uninfected control (not recorded which). Sequencing used whole blood.

The CDR3: CASSQDRQGGRRADTQYF. Written as DNA, the CDR3 is TGCGCCAGCAGCCAAGATCGCCAAGGCGGGAGAAGAGCAGATACGCAGTATTTT. The V gene is TRBV4-1, the J gene TRBJ2-3; 7 bases agree with TRBD2. CDR1 and CDR2 (germline): MGHRA, YSYEKL. This CDR3 region has 18 residues. Trimming removed 0 bases from V and 4 bases from J; junction bases left unmatched: 13.